These 10 T cell receptor beta chains originate from one sample sequenced in a study of blood T cell repertoires in COVID-19. Method: immunoSEQ multiplex PCR; TCRdb's copy keeps in-frame clones and lacks some. The data contain about 170,000 clones, 83% of them singletons. The sequencing input was PBMCs or T cells enriched from blood (not recorded which). The receptors originated from a woman between 45 and 60 years old who had recovered from COVID-19.

The chain carries TRBV18 and TRBJ1-5, with unresolved D. Trimming removed 6 bases at V and 2 bases at J, with 5 bases between. The germline V gene has CDR1 KGHSH and CDR2 LQKENI. The CDR3 is 12 residues long. Here the CDR3 reads CASSGGNQPQHF. The CDR3 bases are TGTGCCAGCTCGGGAGGCAATCAGCCCCAGCATTTT. The variable domain in full, with the rest retrieved from reference TRBV18 and TRBJ1-5, is NAGVMQNPRHLVRRRGQEARLRCSPMKGHSHVYWYRQLPEEGLKFMVYLQKENIIDESGMPKERFSAEFPKEGPSILRIQQVVRGDSAAYFCASSGGNQPQHFGDGTRLSIL.

CDR3 loop: CASSQGWNTEAFF. CDR3 DNA sequence: TGTGCCAGCAGTCAGGGGTGGAACACTGAAGCTTTCTTT. The rearrangement joins TRBV2 to TRBJ1-1; perhaps TRBD1 as D (6 bases). The ends were cut back, 5 bases at V and 1 base at J, with 8 bases in the middle. The germline gives CDR1 SNHLY, CDR2 FYNNEI. CDR3 length: 13 residues.

The table lists this clone with a few counts. This rearrangement joins TRBV5-1 to TRBJ1-1, with a weak D call TRBD1 (5 bases). This CDR3 spans 13 amino acids. The germline V and J ends were trimmed by 4 bases and 11 bases, with 18 bases remaining between them. Germline lookup yields CDR1 SGHRS and CDR2 YFSETQ. The CDR3: CASSAGTGLGAFF. The CDR3 DNA reads as TGCGCCAGCAGCGCGGGGACGGGCCTCGGGGCTTTCTTT. Using reference TRBV5-1 and TRBJ1-1 for the parts outside the CDR3, the full variable domain is KAGVTQTPRYLIKTRGQQVTLSCSPISGHRSVSWYQQTPGQGLQFLFEYFSETQRNKGNFPGRFSGRQFSNSRSEMNVSTLELGDSALYLCASSAGTGLGAFFGQGTRLTVV.

The V gene is TRBV11-2, the J gene TRBJ2-7, with 8 bases that match TRBD1. Germline loops: CDR1 SGHAT, CDR2 FQNNGV. There are 14 residues in the CDR3. J lost 3 bases, V lost 1 base, and 2 bases had no gene match. This CDR3 is CASSLAGGNYEQYV. The CDR3 DNA follows: TGTGCCAGCAGCTTAGCAGGGGGCAACTACGAGCAGTACGTC.

This clone was observed a few times. The rearrangement joins TRBV6-4 to TRBJ2-5; TRBD2 matches 14 bases. The CDR3 runs to 15 residues. The germline gives CDR1 MRHNA, CDR2 SNTAGT. Trimming at V came to 3 bases and at J to 5 bases, leaving 2 bases not matched to a gene. CDR3 amino acids: CASSEGTSGSETQYF. Here the CDR3 DNA reads TGTGCCAGCAGTGAAGGGACTAGCGGGAGCGAGACCCAGTACTTC.

The J gene is TRBJ1-6, the V gene TRBV19; 10 nucleotides align to TRBD1. This CDR3 has 14 residues. Germline V gene lookup returns CDR1 LNHDA and CDR2 SQIVND (reference sequence). After removal of 4 bases from V and 8 bases from J, the junction contained 2 bases not matched to a gene. CDR3 in DNA: TGTGCCAGTAGTAGACAGGGGGCTGATTCACCCCTCCACTTT. Protein sequence: CASSRQGADSPLHF.

CDR3 protein: CASSPGFATNEKLFF. The CDR3 DNA reads TGTGCCAGCAGTCCAGGGTTTGCAACTAATGAAAAACTGTTTTTT. This chain uses TRBV6-4 with TRBJ1-4; weak D call: TRBD1 (5 bases). Germline CDR1 and CDR2: MRHNA and SNTAGT. The CDR3 runs to 15 residues. Trimming took 5 bases from V and 0 from J, leaving 10 bases between them.

The chain employs TRBV5-1 and TRBJ2-2; D perhaps matches TRBD1 (6 bases). V was pared by 5 bases and J by 6 bases, with 20 bases between. The CDR3 is 16 residues long. Germline assignment: CDR1 SGHRS and CDR2 YFSETQ. The CDR3 region is CASSPYAGVLAGELFF. CDR3 DNA sequence: TGCGCCAGCAGTCCATATGCAGGGGTTTTGGCCGGGGAGCTGTTTTTT. The whole variable domain, filled in from reference TRBV5-1 and TRBJ2-2, reads KAGVTQTPRYLIKTRGQQVTLSCSPISGHRSVSWYQQTPGQGLQFLFEYFSETQRNKGNFPGRFSGRQFSNSRSEMNVSTLELGDSALYLCASSPYAGVLAGELFFGEGSRLTVL.

This clone has a single count. V and J are TRBV4-3 and TRBJ2-2; D perhaps matches TRBD2 (6 bases). The CDR3 consists of 17 residues. Trimming left V 0 bases short and J 0 bases short, with 11 bases between. The germline V gene has CDR1 LGHNA and CDR2 YSLEER. CDR3 sequence reads: CASSQDIPSANTGELFF. The CDR3 nucleotides are TGCGCCAGCAGCCAAGATATTCCTAGCGCGAACACCGGGGAGCTGTTTTTT.

Only one count was recorded for this clone. J is TRBJ1-6 and V is TRBV6-1; D gene ambiguous. Germline V gene lookup returns CDR1 MNHNS and CDR2 SASEGT. Between the trimmed V and J ends, which lost 2 bases and 0 bases, there was a span of 20 bases. The CDR3 spans 20 residues. CDR3 residues: CASSEYRESFWSSYNSPLHF. The CDR3 DNA is TGTGCCAGCAGTGAATATCGGGAGAGCTTCTGGAGCTCCTATAATTCACCCCTCCACTTT.